These 18 T cell receptor beta chains were sequenced from one sample in a study of blood T cell repertoires in COVID-19. Profiling relied on immunoSEQ multiplex PCR, and the TCRdb table lists in-frame clones only, not all of them. The table records 380,000 or so clones, roughly 90% of them present only once. The sequenced material came from peripheral blood. Every receptor here comes from a man aged 35 to 55 with acute or convalescent COVID-19.

This clone was recorded only once. At one of its ends the junction is not consistent with the germline gene, which may arise from a read error. The chain has TRBV10-2 and TRBJ2-1, with D perhaps matching TRBD2 (5 bases). CDR3 size: 13 residues. CDR1 WSHSY and CDR2 SAAADI come from the germline V gene. The CDR3 here is CASTGNEEPGSIF. The CDR3 coding sequence is TGCGCCAGCACGGGGAATGAGGAGCCGGGATCGATCTTC.

This clone was detected many times. At the DNA level, this CDR3 is encoded by other sequences in the same sample as well. The chain recombines TRBV7-2 with TRBJ1-5; perhaps TRBD1 as D (6 bases). The germline V gene encodes CDR1 SGHTA and CDR2 FQGNSA. V lost 3 bases and J 4 bases, leaving 7 bases between the germline ends. CDR3 size: 13 residues. The CDR3 spells CASSLRGNQPQHF. The CDR3 DNA follows: TGTGCCAGCAGCTTGAGGGGGAATCAGCCCCAGCATTTT.

The rearrangement links TRBV2 to TRBJ2-1; a weak D match, TRBD2 (5 bases). V lost 8 bases and J lost 0, with 14 bases in between. The CDR3 covers 15 residues. Germline CDR1 and CDR2: SNHLY and FYNNEI. The CDR3 bases are TGTGCCAGCGACCCACGGGGAAGCTCCTACAATGAGCAGTTCTTC. This gives the protein CASDPRGSSYNEQFF.

The rearrangement links TRBV9 to TRBJ1-2, with D maybe TRBD1 (5 bases). This CDR3 is 13 amino acids long. Germline CDR1 and CDR2: SGDLS and YYNGEE. The V gene lost 0 bases and the J gene lost 8 bases, with 11 bases spanning the gap. The CDR3, as DNA: TGTGCCAGCAGCGTAGCGGGGGAGCAAGGCTACACCTTC. This encodes CASSVAGEQGYTF.

J is TRBJ1-2 and V is TRBV10-3; unclear D gene. V was trimmed by 3 bases and J by 0 bases, leaving 5 bases between them. The germline V gene encodes CDR1 ENHRY and CDR2 SYGVKD. This CDR3 is built from 13 residues. The CDR3 DNA is TGTGCCATCAGTGAACAGCCTAACTATGGCTACACCTTC. Translation: CAISEQPNYGYTF.

The rearrangement links TRBV7-9 to TRBJ1-5; a weak D match, TRBD1 (6 bases). The ends were cut back, 3 bases at V and 9 bases at J, with 12 bases in the middle. Germline loops: CDR1 SEHNR, CDR2 FQNEAQ (reference sequence). This CDR3 contains 13 residues. CDR3 nucleotides: TGTGCCAGCAGCTTCACAGGGACGGGGCCCCAGCATTTT. It yields the protein CASSFTGTGPQHF.

The gene calls are TRBV7-8 and TRBJ1-5; TRBD1 matches 8 bases. CDR1 and CDR2 from the germline V gene are SGHVS and FQNEAQ. V lost 5 bases and J lost 2; bases outside the gene matches: 2. This CDR3 spans 14 amino acids. The CDR3 sequence: CASSTGGGNQPQHF. DNA of the CDR3: TGTGCCAGCAGCACAGGGGGAGGCAATCAGCCCCAGCATTTT.

The count of this clone is one. This chain links TRBV5-5 with TRBJ2-5, with 10 bases that match TRBD2. With 0 bases clipped from V and 4 bases from J, the junction kept 6 bases outside the gene matches. Germline values: CDR1 SGHKS, CDR2 YYEKEE (reference sequence). There are 16 residues in the CDR3. CDR3 protein: CASSLGSGGNAETQYF. The DNA for the CDR3 is TGTGCCAGCAGCTTGGGTAGCGGGGGGAATGCAGAGACCCAGTACTTC.

This chain connects TRBV11-2 to TRBJ2-5; D unclear. The CDR3 is 13 amino acids. Germline V gene data show CDR1 as SGHAT and CDR2 as FQNNGV. The ends were cut back, 1 base at V and 5 bases at J, with 8 bases in the middle. Here the CDR3 DNA reads TGTGCCAGCAGCTTAGTTTGGGCGGAGACCCAGTACTTC. As protein: CASSLVWAETQYF.

V is TRBV27 and J is TRBJ1-2, with D possibly TRBD1 on 5 matching bases. CDR3 length equals 13 residues. V lost 5 bases and J lost 6, with 13 bases in between. In germline, CDR1 is MNHEY, CDR2 SMNVEV (reference sequence). The CDR3 sequence: CASSPLGRDGYTF. CDR3 nucleotides: TGTGCCAGCAGTCCCCTGGGCAGGGATGGCTACACCTTC.

This rearrangement joins TRBV27 to TRBJ2-1, with TRBD1 as a possible D gene (5 bases). There are 15 residues in the CDR3. Germline V gene lookup returns CDR1 MNHEY and CDR2 SMNVEV (reference sequence). The V end was cut by 2 bases, the J end by 0 bases, with 8 bases between. DNA for the CDR3: TGTGCCAGCAGTTTACAGGGCAGCTCCTACAATGAGCAGTTCTTC. Residues: CASSLQGSSYNEQFF.

The chain uses TRBV9 and TRBJ1-5, with a weak D call TRBD1 (6 bases). V was pared by 0 bases and J by 0 bases, with 19 bases between. The CDR3 consists of 19 residues. CDR1 and CDR2 from the germline V gene are SGDLS and YYNGEE. This CDR3 is CASSVDSRGPFYSNQPQHF. CDR3 sequence (DNA): TGTGCCAGCAGCGTAGATAGCAGGGGACCATTTTATAGCAATCAGCCCCAGCATTTT.

This chain joins TRBV7-3 and TRBJ2-2; 11 bases agree with TRBD2. The V and J ends lost 3 bases and 2 bases, in that order; junction bases with no gene match: 5. The CDR3 covers 17 residues. Germline CDR1 SGHTA, CDR2 FQGTGA. The CDR3 loop reads CASSLGLAEGNTGELFF. CDR3 nucleotide sequence: TGTGCCAGCAGCTTGGGACTAGCGGAAGGTAACACCGGGGAGCTGTTTTTT.

In regard to this clone: Other DNA sequences of this sample code for an identical CDR3. The rearrangement links TRBV27 to TRBJ1-5; the match to TRBD1 covers 9 bases. With 3 bases clipped from V and 4 bases from J, the junction kept 1 base outside the gene matches. Germline CDR1 reads MNHEY; CDR2 reads SMNVEV (reference sequence). The CDR3 covers 14 residues. CDR3 loop: CASSLDRGNQPQHF. The CDR3, as DNA: TGTGCCAGCAGTTTGGACAGGGGAAATCAGCCCCAGCATTTT.

V and J are TRBV18 and TRBJ1-1, with 7 bases aligning to TRBD1. Looked up from germline, CDR1 is KGHSH and CDR2 is LQKENI. The CDR3 consists of 15 residues. The V gene end was trimmed by 2 bases and the J gene end by 0 bases; junction bases not matched to a gene: 3. The CDR3 loop reads CASSPTGDMNTEAFF. CDR3 DNA sequence: TGTGCCAGCTCACCAACAGGGGACATGAACACTGAAGCTTTCTTT.

The chain recombines TRBV5-4 with TRBJ2-7, with 7 bases lining up with TRBD1. Germline assignment: CDR1 SGHNT and CDR2 YYREEE (reference sequence). V lost 0 bases and J lost 4; bases outside the gene matches: 4. The CDR3 is 14 residues long. The CDR3 nucleotides read TGTGCCAGCAGCTTGGCGACAGGGACGTACGAGCAGTACTTC. This translates into CASSLATGTYEQYF.

The chain has TRBV2 and TRBJ1-1; D perhaps matches TRBD1 (5 bases). Trimming cost V 6 bases and J 2 bases, with 25 bases left between them. This CDR3 is built from 18 residues. Germline V gives CDR1 SNHLY, CDR2 FYNNEI. The CDR3 loop reads CASSVFVSGRYLNTEAFF. The CDR3 nucleotides are TGTGCCAGCAGCGTCTTTGTATCAGGGCGATATTTAAACACTGAAGCTTTCTTT.

There are a few counts of this clone. The V gene is TRBV3-1 (or the pseudogene TRBV3-2), the J gene TRBJ1-3; 8 nucleotides agree with TRBD1. V lost 2 bases, J lost 4 bases, and 1 base stayed unmatched. Germline lookup yields CDR1 LGHDT and CDR2 YNNKEL (reference sequence). The CDR3 runs 14 residues. This CDR3 reads CASSQRDRGNTIYF. The CDR3 nucleotides read TGTGCCAGCAGCCAAAGGGACAGGGGAAACACCATATATTTT.